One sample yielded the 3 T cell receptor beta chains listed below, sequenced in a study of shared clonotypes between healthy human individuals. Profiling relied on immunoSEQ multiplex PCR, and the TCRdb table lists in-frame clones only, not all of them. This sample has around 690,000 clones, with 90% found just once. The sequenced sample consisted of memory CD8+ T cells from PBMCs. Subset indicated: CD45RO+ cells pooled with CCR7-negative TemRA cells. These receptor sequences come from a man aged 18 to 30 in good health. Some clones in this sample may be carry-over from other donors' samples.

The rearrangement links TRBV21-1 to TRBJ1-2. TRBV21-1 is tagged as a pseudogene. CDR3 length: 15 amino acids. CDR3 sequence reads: CASSKSGEYDLGYTF. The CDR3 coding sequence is TGTGCCAGCAGCAAATCGGGGGAGTATGATCTAGGCTACACCTTC.

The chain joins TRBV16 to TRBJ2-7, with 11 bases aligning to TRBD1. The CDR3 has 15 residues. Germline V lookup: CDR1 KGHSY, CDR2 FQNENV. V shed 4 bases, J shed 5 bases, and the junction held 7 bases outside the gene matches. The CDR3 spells CASSLLGQGDHEQYF. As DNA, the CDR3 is TGTGCCAGCAGCCTTTTGGGACAGGGGGACCACGAGCAGTACTTC. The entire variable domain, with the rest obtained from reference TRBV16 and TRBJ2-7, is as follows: GEEVAQTPKHLVRGEGQKAKLYCAPIKGHSYVFWYQQVLKNEFKFLISFQNENVFDETGMPKERFSAKCLPNSPCSLEIQATKLEDSAVYFCASSLLGQGDHEQYFGPGTRLTVT.

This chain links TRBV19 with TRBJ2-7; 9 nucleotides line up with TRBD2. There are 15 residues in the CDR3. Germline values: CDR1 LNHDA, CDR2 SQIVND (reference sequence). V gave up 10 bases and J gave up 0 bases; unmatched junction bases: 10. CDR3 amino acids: CATMWGSGSSYEQYF. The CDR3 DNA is TGTGCCACAATGTGGGGTAGCGGGAGCTCCTACGAGCAGTACTTC.